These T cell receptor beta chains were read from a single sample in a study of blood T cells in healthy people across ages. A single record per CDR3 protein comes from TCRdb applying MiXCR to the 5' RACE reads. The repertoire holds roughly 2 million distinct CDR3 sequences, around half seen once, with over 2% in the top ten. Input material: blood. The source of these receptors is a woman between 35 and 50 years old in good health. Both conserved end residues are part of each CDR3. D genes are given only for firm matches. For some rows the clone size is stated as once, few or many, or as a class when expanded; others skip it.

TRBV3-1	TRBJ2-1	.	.	TGTGCCAGCAGCCAAAACAGGGCCTACAATGAGCAGTTCTTC	CASSQNRAYNEQFF
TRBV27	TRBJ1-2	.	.	TGTGCCAGCAGTTTCCTAATGGGAGGGGTTGACCATGGCTACACCTTC	CASSFLMGGVDHGYTF
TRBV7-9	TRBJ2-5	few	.	TGTGCCAGCAGCAATGACCAGAATCAAGAGACCCAGTACTTC	CASSNDQNQETQYF
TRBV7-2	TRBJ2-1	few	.	TGTGCCAGCAGCTTAGGAGCAGGGAGTATAGGGTTCTTC	CASSLGAGSIGFF
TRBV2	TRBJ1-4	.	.	TGTGCCACCCTGGAGGGAAAACTGTTTTTT	CATLEGKLFF
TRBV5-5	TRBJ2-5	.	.	TGTGCCAGCAGCTTGGCCATTACGGAGGCCCAGTACTTC	CASSLAITEAQYF
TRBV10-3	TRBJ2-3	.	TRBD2	TGTGCCATCAGGTTAGCGGGGAGGGCAGATACGCAGTATTTT	CAIRLAGRADTQYF
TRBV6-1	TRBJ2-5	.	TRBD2	TGTGCCAGCAGTCGCAGCCGAAAGGGACTAGCAGAAGAGACCCAGTACTTC	CASSRSRKGLAEETQYF
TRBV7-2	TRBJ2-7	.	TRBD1	TGTGCCAGCAGACGAAATCCCGGACAGGGGGCCTACGAGCAGTACTTC	CASRRNPGQGAYEQYF
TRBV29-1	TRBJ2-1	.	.	TGCAGCGCTTTCGCAGGAGGGGTGGAGACCCAGTTCTTC	CSAFAGGVETQFF
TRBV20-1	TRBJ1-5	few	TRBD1	TGCAGTGCTGGCCGGGACAGGGGGGATCAGCCCCAGCATTTT	CSAGRDRGDQPQHF
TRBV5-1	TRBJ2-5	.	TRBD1	TGCGCCAGCAGCTTGGCCGCGGGACAGGGGGCAAGAGAGACCCAGTACTTC	CASSLAAGQGARETQYF
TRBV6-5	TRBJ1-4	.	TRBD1	TGTGCCAGCGGCAACCAGGGGGCGAAACTGTTTTTT	CASGNQGAKLFF
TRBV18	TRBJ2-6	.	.	TGTGCCAGCTCACCACCTGGGATCCTCTCTGGGGCCAACGTCCTGACTTTC	CASSPPGILSGANVLTF
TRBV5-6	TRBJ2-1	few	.	TGTGCCAGCAGCTTTCCGGGTTTGGGGAATGAGCAGTTCTTC	CASSFPGLGNEQFF
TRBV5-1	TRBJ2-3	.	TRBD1	TGCGCCAGCAGAGTTTTCGGGGACAGGGGACCCCCAGATACGCAGTATTTT	CASRVFGDRGPPDTQYF
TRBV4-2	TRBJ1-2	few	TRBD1	TGTGCCAGCAGCAAACGGACAGGGACTGGTGGGAACTATGGCTACACCTTC	CASSKRTGTGGNYGYTF
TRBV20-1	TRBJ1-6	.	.	TGCAGTGCTTTGACGGGAGGGTATGATAATTCACCCCTCCACTTT	CSALTGGYDNSPLHF
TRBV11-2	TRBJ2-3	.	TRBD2	TGTGCCAGCAGCTCCGGGACTGTAGCGGGGGCGCTCACAGATACGCAGTATTTT	CASSSGTVAGALTDTQYF
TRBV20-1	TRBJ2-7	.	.	TGCAGTGCTAGAAACAGCTACGAGCAGTACTTC	CSARNSYEQYF
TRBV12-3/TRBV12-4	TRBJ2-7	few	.	TGTGCCAGCAGTTATTTATCTCCTCAGAATAGCGAGCAGTACTTC	CASSYLSPQNSEQYF
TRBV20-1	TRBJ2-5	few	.	TGCAGTGCTAGTTATTCTGAGGTCCCTAGGCCCCAGTACTTC	CSASYSEVPRPQYF
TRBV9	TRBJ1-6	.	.	TGTGCCAGCAGCGGAGCAGAACCTTCACCCCTCCACTTT	CASSGAEPSPLHF
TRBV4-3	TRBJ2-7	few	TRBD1	TGCGCCAGCAGCCAAGATCCGGGGACAGCATCCTACGAGCAGTACTTC	CASSQDPGTASYEQYF
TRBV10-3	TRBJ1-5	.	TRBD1	TGTGCCATCAGTGAGTCGACAGGGGTGACTCAGCCCCAGCATTTT	CAISESTGVTQPQHF
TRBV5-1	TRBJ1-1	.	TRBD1	TGCGCCAGCAGCTATACAGGGGCGGGGATGAACACTGAAGCTTTCTTT	CASSYTGAGMNTEAFF
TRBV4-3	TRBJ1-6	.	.	TGCGCCAGCAGCCAAGCTGGGGGATCACCCCTCCACTTT	CASSQAGGSPLHF
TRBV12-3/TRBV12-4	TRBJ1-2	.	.	TGTGCCAGCAGTGGTCGGACGTTGCGGTGGGTTGCTGGCTACACCTTC	CASSGRTLRWVAGYTF
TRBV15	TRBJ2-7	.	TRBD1	TGTGCCACCAGCAGAGATTCCGGGACAGCAGCCTACGAGCAGTACTTC	CATSRDSGTAAYEQYF
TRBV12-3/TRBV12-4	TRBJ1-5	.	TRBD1	TGTGCCAGCAGAACAACGGACAGGGGTGGAGGTCAGCCCCAGCATTTT	CASRTTDRGGGQPQHF
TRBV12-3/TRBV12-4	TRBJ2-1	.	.	TGTGCCAGCAGTCCCGACGGCAATGAGCAGTTCTTC	CASSPDGNEQFF
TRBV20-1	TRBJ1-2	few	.	TGCAGTGCTAGGTACCCCACAGACCCTTATGGCTACACCTTC	CSARYPTDPYGYTF
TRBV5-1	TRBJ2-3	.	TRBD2	TGCGCTAGCAGAAGGAGACTAGCGACCGAACACCTTAGCACAGATACGCAGTATTTT	CASRRRLATEHLSTDTQYF
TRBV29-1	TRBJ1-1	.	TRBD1	TGCAGCGCCACCGGGACAGGGGGCACGAACACTGAAGCTTTCTTT	CSATGTGGTNTEAFF
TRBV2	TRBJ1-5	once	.	TGTGCCAGCAGTGATGGGGAAAGGGAGCAGCCCCAGCATTTT	CASSDGEREQPQHF
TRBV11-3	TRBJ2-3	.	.	TGTGCCAGCAGCTTAGAACCCGGAGTTGTGGATACGCAGTATTTT	CASSLEPGVVDTQYF
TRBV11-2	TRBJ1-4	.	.	TGTGCCAGCAGCTTAGTTTCAGCCGAAAAACTGTTTTTT	CASSLVSAEKLFF
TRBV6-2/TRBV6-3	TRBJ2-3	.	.	TGTGCCAGCAGTTACGTGACGGGGGCGACGTTGAGTACAGATACGCAGTATTTT	CASSYVTGATLSTDTQYF
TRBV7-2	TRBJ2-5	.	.	TGTGCCAGCAGCTCCAGCGGGTCGTTCCAAGAGACCCAGTACTTC	CASSSSGSFQETQYF
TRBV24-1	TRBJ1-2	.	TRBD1	TGTGCCACCAGTGAGAGACAGGGGGGTAACTATGGCTACACCTTC	CATSERQGGNYGYTF
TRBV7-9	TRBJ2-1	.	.	TGTGCCAGCAGCCCCGCCACCGGGACTGGTGGGGATGAGCAGTTCTTC	CASSPATGTGGDEQFF
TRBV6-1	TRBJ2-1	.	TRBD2	TGTGCCAGCTCAGATAGGGAGACTAGCGGGGGCCATGGGAGGCCGTTCTTC	CASSDRETSGGHGRPFF
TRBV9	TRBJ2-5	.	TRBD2	TGTGCCAGCAGCGCGCGGGGGGACAACCAAGAGACCCAGTACTTC	CASSARGDNQETQYF
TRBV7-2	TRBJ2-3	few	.	TGTGCCAGCAACCGAGGTACCCTAGGCACAGATACGCAGTATTTT	CASNRGTLGTDTQYF
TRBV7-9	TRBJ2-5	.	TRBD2	TGTGCCAGCAGCCTCCGGGGTCTAGCGGGGGGGCCGGAAGAGACCCAGTACTTC	CASSLRGLAGGPEETQYF
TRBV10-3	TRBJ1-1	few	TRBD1	TGTGCCACCGGACAGGTGAACACTGAAGCTTTCTTT	CATGQVNTEAFF
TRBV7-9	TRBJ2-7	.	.	TGTGCCAGCAGCTCCACTCTGGGGGGCGGGTCCTACGAGCAGTACTTC	CASSSTLGGGSYEQYF
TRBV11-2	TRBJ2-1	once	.	TGTGCCAGCATCGGCGGCAGGGGGGGGCTGTCCTACAATGAGCAGTTCTTC	CASIGGRGGLSYNEQFF
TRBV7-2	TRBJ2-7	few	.	TGTGCCAGCAGCTCAAGACTCTCCTACGAGCAGTACTTC	CASSSRLSYEQYF
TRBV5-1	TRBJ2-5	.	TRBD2	TGCGCCAGCAGGCGGACTAGCAGTCAAGAGGCCCAGTACTTC	CASRRTSSQEAQYF
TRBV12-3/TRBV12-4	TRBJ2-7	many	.	TGTGCCAGCAGTCTTGGTGCGGGGGCGTACGAGCAGTACTTC	CASSLGAGAYEQYF
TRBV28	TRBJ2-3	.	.	TGTGCCAGCATCGATCGCCCCCGGGGCCCGAGGGGTGGGTATACGCAGTATTTT	CASIDRPRGPRGGYTQYF
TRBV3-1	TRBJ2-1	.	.	TGTGCCAGCAGCCCGCCACCAGGGGCCGGAGGCCATGAGCAGTTCTTC	CASSPPPGAGGHEQFF
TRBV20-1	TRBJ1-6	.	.	TGCAGTGCTAGGACCCCGGGGTCCAATTCACCCCTCCACTTT	CSARTPGSNSPLHF